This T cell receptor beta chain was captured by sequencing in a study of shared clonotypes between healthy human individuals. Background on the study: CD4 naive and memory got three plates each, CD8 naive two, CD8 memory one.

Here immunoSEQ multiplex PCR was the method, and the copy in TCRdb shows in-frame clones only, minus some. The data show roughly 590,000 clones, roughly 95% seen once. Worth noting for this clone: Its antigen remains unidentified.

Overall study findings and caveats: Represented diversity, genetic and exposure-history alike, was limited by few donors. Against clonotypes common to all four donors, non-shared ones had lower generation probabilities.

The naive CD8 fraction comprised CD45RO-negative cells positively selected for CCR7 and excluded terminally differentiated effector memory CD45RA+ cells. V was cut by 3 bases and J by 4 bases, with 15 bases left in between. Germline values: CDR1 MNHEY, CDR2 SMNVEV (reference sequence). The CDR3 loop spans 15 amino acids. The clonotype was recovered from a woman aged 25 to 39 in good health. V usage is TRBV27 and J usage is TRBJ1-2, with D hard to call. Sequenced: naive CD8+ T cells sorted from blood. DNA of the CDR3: TGTGCCAGCAGTTTGGGAGGGAGAGGGTCCTATGGCTACACCTTC. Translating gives CASSLGGRGSYGYTF.